This T cell receptor (beta chain) was recovered during a study of blood T cell repertoires in COVID-19. About the study: Researchers got acute and convalescent COVID-19 samples from the United States, Italy and Spain. PBMCs, B-cell-depleted T cells, or T cells were the source of the cDNA or gDNA that made up the material.

The sample holds one count of this clone. Here immunoSEQ multiplex PCR was the method, and the copy in TCRdb shows in-frame clones only, minus some. The repertoire includes about 200,000 clones, around 83% of them detected once, and roughly 8.2% sits in the top ten. V dropped 0 bases and J dropped 3 bases, with 15 bases sitting between them. The CDR3 is made up of 16 amino acids. Looked up from germline, CDR1 is SGDLS and CDR2 is YYNGEE. The V gene is TRBV9, the J gene TRBJ1-1, with a weak D call TRBD1 (5 bases). Sequencing was performed on peripheral blood. This TCR was recovered from a woman aged 80 or over with COVID-19, enrolled during active disease. The CDR3 coding sequence is TGTGCCAGCAGCGTAGAGGGAGGCCGGGGGGACACTGAAGCTTTCTTT. Amino acids: CASSVEGGRGDTEAFF.